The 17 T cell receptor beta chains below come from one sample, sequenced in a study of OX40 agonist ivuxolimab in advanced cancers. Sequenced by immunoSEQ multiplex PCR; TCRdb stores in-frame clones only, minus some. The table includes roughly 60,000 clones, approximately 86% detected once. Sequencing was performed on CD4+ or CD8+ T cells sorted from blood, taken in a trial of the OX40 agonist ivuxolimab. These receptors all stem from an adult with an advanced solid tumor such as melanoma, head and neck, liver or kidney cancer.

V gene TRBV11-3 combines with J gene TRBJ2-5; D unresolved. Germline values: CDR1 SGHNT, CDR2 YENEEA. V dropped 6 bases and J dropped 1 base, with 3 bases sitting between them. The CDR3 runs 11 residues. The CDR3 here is CASSSQETQYF. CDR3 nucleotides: TGTGCCAGCAGTTCCCAAGAGACCCAGTACTTC. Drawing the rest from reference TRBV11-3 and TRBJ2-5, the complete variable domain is EAGVVQSPRYKIIEKKQPVAFWCNPISGHNTLYWYLQNLGQGPELLIRYENEEAVDDSQLPKDRFSAERLKGVDSTLKIQPAELGDSAVYLCASSSQETQYFGPGTRLLVL.

The CDR3 nucleotides read TGTGCCAGCAGTTACCGGCTCGAGCAGTACTTC. It encodes CASSYRLEQYF. V gene TRBV6-1 combines with J gene TRBJ2-7; no clear D gene. The V end lost 5 bases, the J end lost 6 bases, and 8 bases lay between the germline ends. CDR1 is MNHNS and CDR2 is SASEGT in the germline V gene. This CDR3 contains 11 residues.

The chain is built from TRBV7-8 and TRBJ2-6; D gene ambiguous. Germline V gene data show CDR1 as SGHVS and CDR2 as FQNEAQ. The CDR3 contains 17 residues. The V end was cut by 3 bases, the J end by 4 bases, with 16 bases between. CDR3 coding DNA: TGTGCCAGCAGCTTTTTAATTCCGGGTTCGGGGGCCAACGTCCTGACTTTC. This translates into CASSFLIPGSGANVLTF.

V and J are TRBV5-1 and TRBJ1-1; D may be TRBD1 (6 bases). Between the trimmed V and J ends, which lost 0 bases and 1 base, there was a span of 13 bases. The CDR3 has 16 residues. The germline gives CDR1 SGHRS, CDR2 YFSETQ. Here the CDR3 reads CASSLDAGVANTEAFF. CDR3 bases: TGCGCCAGCAGCTTGGACGCAGGGGTAGCGAACACTGAAGCTTTCTTT.

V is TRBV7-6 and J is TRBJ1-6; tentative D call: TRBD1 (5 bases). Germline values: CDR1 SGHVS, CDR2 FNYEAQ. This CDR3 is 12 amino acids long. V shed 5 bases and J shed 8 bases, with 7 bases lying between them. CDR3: CASSVGDSPLHF. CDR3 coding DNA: TGTGCCAGCAGCGTAGGGGATTCACCCCTCCACTTT.

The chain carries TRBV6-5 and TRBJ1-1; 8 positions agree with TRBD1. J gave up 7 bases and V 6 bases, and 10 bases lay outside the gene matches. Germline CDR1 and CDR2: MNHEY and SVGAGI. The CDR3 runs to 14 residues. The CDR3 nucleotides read TGTGCCAGCAGCCGCGTAGACAGGGGAAGTGAAGCTTTCTTT. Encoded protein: CASSRVDRGSEAFF.

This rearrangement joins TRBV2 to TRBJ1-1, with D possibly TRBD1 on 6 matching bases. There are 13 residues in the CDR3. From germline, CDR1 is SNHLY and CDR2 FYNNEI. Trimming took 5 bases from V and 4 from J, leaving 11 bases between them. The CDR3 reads CASSQGLGTEAFF. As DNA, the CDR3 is TGTGCCAGCAGTCAGGGGCTAGGCACTGAAGCTTTCTTT.

This CDR3 reads CASSPLGAVDTEAFF. Here the CDR3 DNA reads TGTGCCAGCAGCCCATTAGGGGCGGTGGACACTGAAGCTTTCTTT. The rearrangement uses TRBV7-8 and TRBJ1-1, with D possibly TRBD1 on 5 matching bases. Germline loops: CDR1 SGHVS, CDR2 FQNEAQ. V was shortened by 5 bases and J by 3 bases, with 16 bases between the two germline ends. The CDR3 covers 15 residues.

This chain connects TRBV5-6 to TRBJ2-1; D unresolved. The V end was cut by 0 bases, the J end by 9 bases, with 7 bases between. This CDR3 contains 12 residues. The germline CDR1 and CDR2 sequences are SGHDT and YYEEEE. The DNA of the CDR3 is TGTGCCAGCAGCTTGGTTAGTCGTGAGCAGTTCTTC. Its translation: CASSLVSREQFF.

CDR3 sequence: CASSPQRPGGNYGYTF. The CDR3 DNA sequence: TGCGCCAGCAGCCCCCAGAGGCCAGGGGGTAACTATGGCTACACCTTC. The gene calls are TRBV4-3 and TRBJ1-2; the match to TRBD1 covers 7 bases. CDR1 is LGHNA and CDR2 is YSLEER in the germline V gene. V lost 4 bases, J lost 1 base, and 9 bases stayed unmatched. The CDR3 spans 16 residues.

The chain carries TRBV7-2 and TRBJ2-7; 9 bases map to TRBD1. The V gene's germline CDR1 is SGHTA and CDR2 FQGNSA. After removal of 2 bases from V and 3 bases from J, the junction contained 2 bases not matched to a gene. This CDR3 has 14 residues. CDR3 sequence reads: CASSLRTGDYEQYF. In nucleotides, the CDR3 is TGTGCCAGCAGCTTAAGGACAGGGGACTACGAGCAGTACTTC. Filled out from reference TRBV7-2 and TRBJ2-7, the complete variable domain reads GAGVSQSPSNKVTEKGKDVELRCDPISGHTALYWYRQSLGQGLEFLIYFQGNSAPDKSGLPSDRFSAERTGGSVSTLTIQRTQQEDSAVYLCASSLRTGDYEQYFGPGTRLTVT.

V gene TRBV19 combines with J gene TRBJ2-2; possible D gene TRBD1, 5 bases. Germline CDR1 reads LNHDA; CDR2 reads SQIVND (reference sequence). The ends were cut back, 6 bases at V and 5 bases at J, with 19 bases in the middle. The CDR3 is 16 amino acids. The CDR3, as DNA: TGTGCCAGTAGGCCTGATGAGGCCCCAGGGACCGGGGAGCTGTTTTTT. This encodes CASRPDEAPGTGELFF.

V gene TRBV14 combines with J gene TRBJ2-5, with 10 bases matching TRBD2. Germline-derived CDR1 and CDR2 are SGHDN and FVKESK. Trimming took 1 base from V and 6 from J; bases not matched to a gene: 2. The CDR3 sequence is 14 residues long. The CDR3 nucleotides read TGTGCCAGCAGCCAAGGTAGCGGGGGGAAGACCCAGTACTTC. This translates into CASSQGSGGKTQYF.

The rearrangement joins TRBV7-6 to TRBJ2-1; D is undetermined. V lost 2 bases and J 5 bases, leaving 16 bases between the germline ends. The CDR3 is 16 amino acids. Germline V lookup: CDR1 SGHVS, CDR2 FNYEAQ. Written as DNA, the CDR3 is TGTGCCAGCAGCTTAAGAAGGGCCGAGGCACACAATGAGCAGTTCTTC. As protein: CASSLRRAEAHNEQFF.

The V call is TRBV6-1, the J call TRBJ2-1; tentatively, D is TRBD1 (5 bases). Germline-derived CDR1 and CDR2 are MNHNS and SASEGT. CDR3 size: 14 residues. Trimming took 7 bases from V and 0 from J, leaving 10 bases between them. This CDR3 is CASILTVSYNEQFF. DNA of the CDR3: TGTGCCAGCATTTTGACAGTCTCCTACAATGAGCAGTTCTTC.

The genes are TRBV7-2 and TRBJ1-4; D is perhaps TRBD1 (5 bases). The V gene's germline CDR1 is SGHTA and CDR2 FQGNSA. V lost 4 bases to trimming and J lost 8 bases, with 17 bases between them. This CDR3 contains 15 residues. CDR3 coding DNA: TGTGCCAGCAGCTCCCGGCGGGGGGGAGGCGAAAAACTGTTTTTT. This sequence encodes CASSSRRGGGEKLFF.

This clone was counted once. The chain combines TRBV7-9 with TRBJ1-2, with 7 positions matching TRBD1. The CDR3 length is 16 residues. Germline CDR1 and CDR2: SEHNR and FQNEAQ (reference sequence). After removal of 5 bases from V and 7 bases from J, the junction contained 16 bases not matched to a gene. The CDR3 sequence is CASSPGGLMSISGYTF. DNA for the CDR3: TGTGCCAGCAGCCCAGGGGGTCTAATGAGCATCTCTGGCTACACCTTC.